This T cell receptor beta chain was sequenced in a study of blood T cell repertoires in COVID-19. Overall study context: The study drew acute and convalescent COVID-19 samples from the United States, Italy and Spain. T cells, B-cell-depleted T cells, or PBMCs provided the cDNA or gDNA that served as material.

The germline V gene has CDR1 LNHDA and CDR2 SQIVND (reference sequence). This CDR3 is 20 amino acids long. Trimming cost V 5 bases and J 0 bases; bases outside gene matches: 19. Authors' data handling: Amplified reference gene primers provided the basis for estimating nucleated cell counts. Here immunoSEQ multiplex PCR was the method, and the copy in TCRdb shows in-frame clones only, minus some. V, J and clone size reflect that table, while D and trimming were determined from the DNA. Seen here are about 200,000 clones, around four fifths observed once, and the top ten hold approximately 7.2%. This sequence joins TRBV19 and TRBJ1-2, with 9 bases that match TRBD1. This clonotype was obtained from a human donor with acute or convalescent COVID-19. The donor label of this sample is uncertain. The material sequenced was peripheral blood. The CDR3 DNA is TGTGCCAGTAGTCCAGGCGCTGGCCGGGACAGGGAGAACTCTAACTATGGCTACACCTTC. Its translation: CASSPGAGRDRENSNYGYTF. The variable domain in full, with the rest retrieved from reference TRBV19 and TRBJ1-2, is DGGITQSPKYLFRKEGQNVTLSCEQNLNHDAMYWYRQDPGQGLRLIYYSQIVNDFQKGDIAEGYSVSREKKESFPLTVTSAQKNPTAFYLCASSPGAGRDRENSNYGYTFGSGTRLTVV.